The next 29 T cell receptor beta chains were all read from a single sample in a study of graft-versus-host responses after intestinal transplantation. TCRdb's table, derived via immunoSEQ multiplex PCR, lists solely in-frame clones and lacks some. Here the sample spans approximately 10,000 clones, less than 35% being singletons. Co-plated with 200,000 CFSE-labeled responder cells were 200,000 irradiated, violet-dye-labeled stimulator cells. The source was alloreactive CD8+ T cells from a mixed lymphocyte reaction culture, collected before intestinal transplant. Indicated subset: CFSE-low proliferating T cells sorted from roughly six-day pre-transplant mixed lymphocyte reaction (GvH or HvG direction). These receptors were taken from a human patient who received an intestinal transplant.

On this clone: Germline is not matched at one junction end, which may reflect a read error. The V gene is TRBV5-1, the J gene TRBJ2-7, with a possible D match to TRBD1 (5 bases). Germline V gives CDR1 SGHRS, CDR2 YFSETQ. The CDR3 is 12 amino acids. The CDR3: CASSWGHYEQYF. Here the CDR3 DNA reads TGTGCCAGCAGCTGGGGCCACTACGAGCAGTACTTC.

The chain links TRBV11-2 to TRBJ2-2; no definite D call. Trimming shortened V by 5 bases and J by 6 bases, and 7 bases separated the two germline ends. This CDR3 is 12 amino acids long. Germline V gene data show CDR1 as SGHAT and CDR2 as FQNNGV. The CDR3 is CASSLVPGELFF. The CDR3 nucleotides read TGTGCCAGCAGCCTCGTCCCCGGGGAGCTGTTTTTT.

This clone is a singleton in its sample. The chain carries TRBV5-1 and TRBJ1-2; the D gene is possibly TRBD1 (5 bases). Germline V gives CDR1 SGHRS, CDR2 YFSETQ. Trimming cost V 0 bases and J 5 bases, with 8 bases left between them. The CDR3 is 13 amino acids. CDR3 bases: TGCGCCAGCAGCTTGGTTGGACAATATGGCTACACCTTC. It is translated as CASSLVGQYGYTF. Supplemented by reference TRBV5-1 and TRBJ1-2, the full variable domain reads KAGVTQTPRYLIKTRGQQVTLSCSPISGHRSVSWYQQTPGQGLQFLFEYFSETQRNKGNFPGRFSGRQFSNSRSEMNVSTLELGDSALYLCASSLVGQYGYTFGSGTRLTVV.

This clone has more than one count but fewer than ten. V is TRBV5-5 and J is TRBJ1-1, with 7 bases aligning to TRBD1. V lost 0 bases to trimming and J lost 11 bases; unmatched junction nucleotides: 22. The CDR3 extends over 18 amino acids. Germline loops: CDR1 SGHKS, CDR2 YYEKEE (reference sequence). The CDR3: CASSLASVVSRGGGDAFF. The CDR3 nucleotides are TGTGCCAGCAGCTTGGCCTCGGTTGTTTCGAGAGGGGGCGGTGACGCTTTCTTT.

This clone is labeled medium-sized. This chain joins TRBV5-6 and TRBJ1-1; TRBD1 matches at 8 bases. V gave up 4 bases and J gave up 4 bases; unmatched junction bases: 9. Germline loops: CDR1 SGHDT, CDR2 YYEEEE. This CDR3 spans 15 amino acids. The CDR3 loop is CASSTDRGWATEAFF. In DNA, the CDR3 is TGTGCCAGCAGCACCGACAGGGGTTGGGCCACTGAAGCTTTCTTT.

This clone is medium-sized in the sample. This chain connects TRBV6-6 to TRBJ1-1; D may be TRBD1 (6 bases). The CDR3 spans 13 residues. CDR1 is MNHNY and CDR2 is SVGAGI in the germline V gene (reference sequence). Trimming removed 2 bases at V and 7 bases at J, with 11 bases between. The CDR3 sequence is CASSYGGTLEAFF. CDR3 bases: TGTGCCAGCAGTTACGGTGGGACACTTGAAGCTTTCTTT.

The chain couples TRBV6-5 to TRBJ2-5; 7 nucleotides match TRBD1. The DNA end favors TRBJ2-7, so the J call may be wrong. Germline V gene data show CDR1 as MNHEY and CDR2 as SVGAGI. The CDR3 contains 14 residues. The CDR3 DNA reads TGTGCCAGCAACCCGACAGGGCCGGCCTACGAGCAGTACTTC. Amino acid sequence: CASNPTGPAYEQYF.

This clone is judged medium-sized. V and J are TRBV9 and TRBJ2-1; 11 positions agree with TRBD2. The J segment lost 3 bases and the V segment lost 4 bases, leaving 0 bases of the junction unmatched. CDR1 SGDLS and CDR2 YYNGEE come from the germline V gene. The CDR3 runs 14 residues. The DNA for the CDR3 is TGTGCCAGCAGCCTAGCGGGGGGCTACAATGAGCAGTTCTTC. The encoded protein is CASSLAGGYNEQFF.

This clone was counted between two and nine times. CDR3 DNA: TGTGCCAGCAGTTACGGACTCGAAACCCCGCAAGAGACCCAGTACTTC. Translating gives CASSYGLETPQETQYF. The V call is TRBV6-5, the J call TRBJ2-5; tentatively, D is TRBD2 (5 bases). This CDR3 has 16 amino acids. Germline assignment: CDR1 MNHEY and CDR2 SVGAGI. V was shortened by 2 bases and J by 2 bases, with 15 bases between the two germline ends.

The chain uses TRBV4-1 and TRBJ1-1; D may be TRBD1 (6 bases). Germline assignment: CDR1 MGHRA and CDR2 YSYEKL. V was cut by 2 bases and J by 1 base, with 8 bases left in between. The CDR3 extends over 14 amino acids. The CDR3 nucleotides are TGCGCCAGCAGCCAAAGGGGGGGGAACACTGAAGCTTTCTTT. Protein product: CASSQRGGNTEAFF.

The V and J genes are TRBV6-5 and TRBJ1-2; the D gene is possibly TRBD1 (5 bases). The ends were cut back, 4 bases at V and 4 bases at J, with 10 bases in the middle. This CDR3 comprises 13 residues. Germline V gene lookup returns CDR1 MNHEY and CDR2 SVGAGI. CDR3 sequence reads: CASSFQGFYGYTF. CDR3 nucleotides: TGTGCCAGCAGTTTCCAGGGTTTCTATGGCTACACCTTC.

This sequence joins TRBV27 and TRBJ2-1, with a possible D match to TRBD1 (6 bases). The germline gives CDR1 MNHEY, CDR2 SMNVEV (reference sequence). This CDR3 has 15 amino acids. The germline V and J ends were trimmed by 6 bases and 3 bases, with 15 bases remaining between them. In DNA, the CDR3 is TGTGCCAGCAGCCCCGGGACAACGGGCTACAATGAGCAGTTCTTC. This encodes CASSPGTTGYNEQFF.

This clone was recorded a few times. The V call is TRBV29-1, the J call TRBJ1-2, with 9 bases identical to TRBD1. In germline, CDR1 is SQVTM, CDR2 ANQGSEA. The V gene end was trimmed by 5 bases and the J gene end by 3 bases; junction bases not matched to a gene: 10. The CDR3 is 15 amino acids. The CDR3 is CSVPDRGLWYYGYTF. The CDR3 bases are TGCAGCGTTCCGGACAGGGGATTATGGTACTATGGCTACACCTTC.

The rearrangement joins TRBV6-4 to TRBJ1-1; 8 bases are shared with TRBD1. Germline V CDR1 and CDR2: MRHNA, SNTAGT. Trimming at V came to 10 bases and at J to 2 bases, leaving 6 bases not matched to a gene. The CDR3 sequence is 13 residues long. Here the CDR3 reads CATPTGENTEAFF. The CDR3, as DNA: TGTGCCACCCCGACAGGGGAAAACACTGAAGCTTTCTTT.

This chain links TRBV6-5 with TRBJ1-1; D not resolved. The CDR3 extends over 16 amino acids. The germline CDR1 and CDR2 sequences are MNHEY and SVGAGI. V was pared by 0 bases and J by 5 bases, with 16 bases between. The CDR3 loop is CASSYSYVFGGTEAFF. CDR3 sequence (DNA): TGTGCCAGCAGTTACTCGTATGTTTTTGGAGGGACTGAAGCTTTCTTT.

Within the sample, this clone is medium-sized. V usage is TRBV2 and J usage is TRBJ2-7; unclear D gene. This CDR3 has 11 residues. From germline, CDR1 is SNHLY and CDR2 FYNNEI. V lost 4 bases and J 3 bases, leaving 4 bases between the germline ends. This CDR3 is CASSAVYEQYF. CDR3 coding DNA: TGTGCCAGCAGTGCCGTCTACGAGCAGTACTTC.

This clone has a handful of counts. The V call is TRBV4-1, the J call TRBJ1-5; perhaps TRBD1 as D (5 bases). V gave up 4 bases and J gave up 6 bases, with 16 bases separating them. Germline lookup yields CDR1 MGHRA and CDR2 YSYEKL. The CDR3 totals 15 residues. The CDR3 bases are TGCGCCAGCAGCCGGACTTGGGGGGAGGGTCAGCCCCAGCATTTT. Translation: CASSRTWGEGQPQHF.

This chain connects TRBV7-6 to TRBJ2-3; 7 nucleotides align to TRBD2. The CDR3 covers 15 residues. V lost 8 bases, J lost 3 bases, and 11 bases stayed unmatched. The germline V gene encodes CDR1 SGHVS and CDR2 FNYEAQ. CDR3 in amino acids: CASRTTPGGTDTQYF. The CDR3 DNA reads as TGTGCCAGCCGCACAACTCCGGGGGGTACAGATACGCAGTATTTT.

The gene calls are TRBV6-5 and TRBJ2-7, with D possibly TRBD2 on 6 matching bases. Germline lookup yields CDR1 MNHEY and CDR2 SVGAGI. Trimming cost V 6 bases and J 6 bases, with 15 bases left between them. This CDR3 contains 13 residues. The CDR3 protein is CASSPLATGEQYF. In DNA, the CDR3 is TGTGCCAGCAGCCCGCTAGCGACGGGCGAGCAGTACTTC.

V gene TRBV10-3 combines with J gene TRBJ2-7; D is ambiguous. Trimming cost V 3 bases and J 5 bases, with 8 bases left between them. CDR3 size: 12 residues. Germline lookup yields CDR1 ENHRY and CDR2 SYGVKD. Here the CDR3 DNA reads TGTGCCATCAGTGATCTAAGCGACGAGCAGTACTTC. Translating it yields CAISDLSDEQYF.

CDR3 sequence: CASSRNAGLDNEQFF. DNA for the CDR3: TGCGCCAGCAGCCGCAACGCGGGACTAGACAATGAGCAGTTCTTC. V usage is TRBV5-1 and J usage is TRBJ2-1, with 8 bases matching TRBD2. The V segment lost 4 bases and the J segment 5 bases; nucleotides outside the gene matches: 8. The CDR3 spans 15 residues. CDR1 and CDR2 from the germline V gene are SGHRS and YFSETQ.

V and J are TRBV4-1 and TRBJ1-1; D gene uncertain. The CDR3 sequence is 14 residues long. Per the germline V gene, CDR1 is MGHRA and CDR2 is YSYEKL. The V end lost 4 bases, the J end lost 3 bases, and 12 bases lay between the germline ends. CDR3 DNA: TGCGCCAGCAGCCCCGTGGGCGAGCACACTGAAGCTTTCTTT. Its translation is CASSPVGEHTEAFF.

This chain joins TRBV5-5 and TRBJ1-5; D is possibly TRBD1 (6 bases). From germline, CDR1 is SGHKS and CDR2 YYEKEE (reference sequence). V dropped 2 bases and J dropped 11 bases, with 20 bases sitting between them. The CDR3 extends over 15 amino acids. CDR3 in amino acids: CASSFRTARGWAQHF. CDR3 sequence (DNA): TGTGCCAGCAGCTTCCGGACAGCCCGAGGGTGGGCCCAGCATTTT.

This clone was detected only a few times. The chain couples TRBV5-1 to TRBJ2-1; 11 positions match TRBD1. V shed 4 bases and J 6 bases; nucleotides not matched to a gene: 12. CDR3 length: 17 residues. Germline CDR1 and CDR2: SGHRS and YFSETQ. CDR3 bases: TGCGCCAGCAGCCCAGGGGTGGGCGGGACAGGGGGCAATGAGCAGTTCTTC. Translated, it gives CASSPGVGGTGGNEQFF. Variable domain in full (rest from reference TRBV5-1 and TRBJ2-1): KAGVTQTPRYLIKTRGQQVTLSCSPISGHRSVSWYQQTPGQGLQFLFEYFSETQRNKGNFPGRFSGRQFSNSRSEMNVSTLELGDSALYLCASSPGVGGTGGNEQFFGPGTRLTVL.

This clone was counted between two and nine times. The gene calls are TRBV5-1 and TRBJ1-5; no reliable D call. V dropped 7 bases and J dropped 0 bases, with 17 bases sitting between them. The CDR3 has 16 amino acids. Germline V gene sequence: CDR1 SGHRS, CDR2 YFSETQ. The CDR3 sequence: CASPALHLYSNQPQHF. In DNA form, the CDR3 reads TGCGCCAGCCCCGCTCTCCATCTCTATAGCAATCAGCCCCAGCATTTT. Complete variable domain (other parts from reference TRBV5-1 and TRBJ1-5): KAGVTQTPRYLIKTRGQQVTLSCSPISGHRSVSWYQQTPGQGLQFLFEYFSETQRNKGNFPGRFSGRQFSNSRSEMNVSTLELGDSALYLCASPALHLYSNQPQHFGDGTRLSIL.

Within the sample, this clone is medium-sized. In nucleotides, the CDR3 is TGTGCCAGCAGCTTCGGCGGGGGGTCCTACGAGCAGTACTTC. Protein sequence: CASSFGGGSYEQYF. The chain uses TRBV11-2 and TRBJ2-7; 8 nucleotides match TRBD2. This CDR3 region has 14 residues. The trim removed 3 bases at V and 1 base at J, leaving 2 bases unmatched. CDR1 is SGHAT and CDR2 is FQNNGV in the germline V gene.

This clone ranks as medium-sized (0.01 to 0.1%). The chain combines TRBV7-3 with TRBJ2-1; 12 bases fit TRBD1. Germline V gives CDR1 SGHTA, CDR2 FQGTGA. V shed 4 bases, J shed 8 bases, and the junction held 6 bases outside the gene matches. The CDR3 is 15 amino acids. The CDR3 spells CASSSGQGAHDEQFF. CDR3 in DNA: TGTGCCAGCAGCTCGGGACAGGGGGCGCACGATGAGCAGTTCTTC.

This clone was counted a few times. The V and J genes are TRBV7-9 and TRBJ2-7; maybe TRBD2 (5 bases). The CDR3 contains 16 residues. Trimming took 1 base from V and 2 from J, leaving 15 bases between them. Germline-derived CDR1 and CDR2 are SEHNR and FQNEAQ (reference sequence). CDR3 sequence reads: CASSLEVTPAAYEQYF. CDR3 in DNA: TGTGCCAGCAGCTTAGAAGTGACACCAGCGGCCTACGAGCAGTACTTC. Full variable domain (rest looked up from reference TRBV7-9 and TRBJ2-7): DTGVSQNPRHKITKRGQNVTFRCDPISEHNRLYWYRQTLGQGPEFLTYFQNEAQLEKSRLLSDRFSAERPKGSFSTLEIQRTEQGDSAMYLCASSLEVTPAAYEQYFGPGTRLTVT.

The chain combines TRBV7-8 with TRBJ2-5; 7 bases line up with TRBD2. V gave up 2 bases and J gave up 1 base; unmatched junction bases: 7. Germline V lookup: CDR1 SGHVS, CDR2 FQNEAQ. This CDR3 comprises 16 residues. The CDR3 spells CASSLPPTSTQETQYF. In DNA, the CDR3 is TGTGCCAGCAGCTTACCCCCGACTAGCACCCAAGAGACCCAGTACTTC. Based on the CDR3 plus reference TRBV7-8 and TRBJ2-5, the full variable domain is GAGVSQSPRYKVAKRGQDVALRCDPISGHVSLFWYQQALGQGPEFLTYFQNEAQLDKSGLPSDRFFAERPEGSVSTLKIQRTQQEDSAVYLCASSLPPTSTQETQYFGPGTRLLVL.